This record covers a single T cell receptor beta chain. Its target is not known. This sample stems from a study of T cells in localized non-small cell lung cancer. General study results and limits: Appearance in adjacent lung was seen for a median approximately 60 of the top 100 tumor clones. Clonality of T cells reached its maximum in uninvolved adjacent lung, surpassing tumor.

Sequencing used immunoSEQ multiplex PCR; TCRdb keeps in-frame clones, though not all of them. The sample carries roughly 16,000 clones, 75% to 90% recorded once. Germline-derived CDR1 and CDR2 are MGHDK and SYGVNS. This CDR3 is 11 amino acids long. The clonotype originates from an older female donor with stage I squamous cell lung carcinoma. This specimen was peripheral blood, taken before any cancer treatment. The gene calls are TRBV25-1 and TRBJ2-7; 10 nucleotides align to TRBD1. The CDR3 spells CSPGQGYEQYF. CDR3 coding DNA: TGTTCCCCGGGACAGGGGTACGAGCAGTACTTC.